The rows below give T cell receptor beta chains drawn from one sample of a study of blood T cells in healthy people across ages. Using its own MiXCR run on the 5' RACE reads, TCRdb lists one record per CDR3 protein. The sample includes 1.2 million to 1.5 million distinct CDR3 sequences, approximately 59% of them seen just once. Sequenced material: blood. These receptors came from a man aged 18-30 years in good health. CDR3s include the opening cysteine and the closing phenylalanine or tryptophan. The D gene is left open where the match is weak. Size tells how often a clone was seen (once, few, many) or the class of an expanded clone, and some rows leave it out.

J	V	size	D	CDR3	DNA
TRBJ2-5	TRBV7-6	-	TRBD2	CASSLAYGTSGEETQYF	TGTGCCAGCAGCTTAGCGTACGGGACGAGCGGGGAAGAGACCCAGTACTTC
TRBJ1-5	TRBV27	few	-	CASSFSGVSNQPQHF	TGTGCCAGCAGTTTTTCCGGAGTTAGCAATCAGCCCCAGCATTTT
TRBJ2-4	TRBV2	few	TRBD2	CASSQFSGIAKNIQYF	TGTGCCAGCAGTCAATTTAGCGGGATAGCCAAAAACATTCAGTACTTC
TRBJ2-1	TRBV6-5	-	-	CASRSNPGRSNEQFF	TGTGCCAGCAGGTCCAACCCGGGACGGAGTAATGAGCAGTTCTTC
TRBJ2-4	TRBV20-1	-	-	CSASRQYF	TGCAGTGCTAGTCGTCAGTACTTC
TRBJ2-5	TRBV5-1	many	-	CASGMTETQYF	TGCGCCAGCGGGATGACGGAGACCCAGTACTTC
TRBJ2-5	TRBV29-1	many	-	CSVEEGLGRAETQYF	TGCAGCGTTGAGGAAGGACTTGGTCGGGCGGAGACCCAGTACTTC
TRBJ2-7	TRBV4-1	-	-	CASSLTSGYRDEQYF	TGCGCCAGCAGTTTAACCAGCGGGTACCGCGACGAGCAGTACTTC
TRBJ2-1	TRBV20-1	-	TRBD2	CSARAVGGPGNEQFF	TGCAGTGCTAGAGCCGTGGGAGGGCCTGGGAATGAGCAGTTCTTC
TRBJ2-1	TRBV29-1	few	TRBD2	CSVAAPSGSYNEQFF	TGCAGCGTCGCCGCCCCAAGCGGGAGCTACAATGAGCAGTTCTTC
TRBJ1-2	TRBV11-2	-	TRBD1	CASSGQGRGFGYTF	TGTGCCAGCAGCGGACAGGGAAGAGGTTTTGGCTACACCTTC
TRBJ2-5	TRBV29-1	few	TRBD2	CSVTSGGAVETQYF	TGCAGCGTTACTAGCGGGGGGGCGGTAGAGACCCAGTACTTC
TRBJ1-6	TRBV28	-	-	CASILRARGGSPLHF	TGTGCCAGCATTCTTAGGGCCAGGGGAGGATCACCCCTCCACTTT
TRBJ1-1	TRBV6-2/TRBV6-3	-	-	CASKIKGTMNTEAFF	TGTGCCAGCAAGATTAAGGGGACCATGAACACTGAAGCTTTCTTT
TRBJ2-3	TRBV20-1	-	-	CSAPTASTDTQYF	TGCAGTGCCCCGACCGCCAGCACGGATACGCAGTATTTT
TRBJ2-3	TRBV6-2/TRBV6-3	once	-	CASSYGPNPSTDTQYF	TGTGCCAGCAGTTACGGTCCAAACCCCAGCACAGATACGCAGTATTTT
TRBJ1-1	TRBV9	-	-	CASSVGDRLNTEAFF	TGTGCCAGCAGCGTGGGAGACAGATTGAACACTGAAGCTTTCTTT
TRBJ1-4	TRBV12-3/TRBV12-4	-	-	CASSLGRRREKLFF	TGTGCCAGCAGTTTAGGCAGGCGCAGGGAAAAACTGTTTTTT
TRBJ2-5	TRBV5-1	-	-	CASMVGNEQYF	TGCGCCAGCATGGTCGGAAATGAGCAGTACTTC
TRBJ2-3	TRBV6-4	few	TRBD1	CASRRGQGADTQYF	TGTGCCAGCAGACGCGGACAGGGGGCAGATACGCAGTATTTT
TRBJ1-5	TRBV6-2/TRBV6-3	-	-	CASIPSAGLGQPQHF	TGTGCCAGCATTCCCTCCGCGGGGTTGGGACAGCCCCAGCATTTT
TRBJ1-2	TRBV14	-	-	CASSQRGARYGYTF	TGTGCCAGCAGCCAACGGGGGGCGCGATATGGCTACACCTTC
TRBJ1-1	TRBV7-8	-	-	CASKRGVEAFF	TGTGCCAGCAAAAGGGGGGTTGAAGCTTTCTTT
TRBJ1-2	TRBV5-1	-	-	CASSTDGNGYTF	TGCGCCAGCAGCACGGACGGGAATGGCTACACCTTC
TRBJ2-1	TRBV4-1	few	-	CASSQDPSSIEQFF	TGCGCCAGCAGCCAAGATCCCTCTTCAATTGAGCAGTTCTTC
TRBJ1-2	TRBV25-1	-	-	CASSEWIGNYGYTF	TGTGCCAGCAGTGAATGGATCGGGAACTATGGCTACACCTTC
TRBJ2-3	TRBV10-3	-	TRBD2	CAISGGGLVGDTQYF	TGTGCCATCAGTGGAGGGGGACTAGTGGGGGATACGCAGTATTTT
TRBJ2-5	TRBV29-1	few	-	CSVDGAAAPDQETQYF	TGCAGCGTTGATGGCGCGGCGGCCCCGGACCAAGAGACCCAGTACTTC
TRBJ1-2	TRBV18	-	-	CASSPEGNDYGYTF	TGTGCCAGCTCACCAGAAGGGAATGACTATGGCTACACCTTC
TRBJ2-5	TRBV6-2/TRBV6-3	-	TRBD1	CASSVHRGQETQYF	TGTGCCAGCAGTGTTCACAGGGGCCAAGAGACCCAGTACTTC
TRBJ1-6	TRBV20-1	few	TRBD1	CSARQGANSPLHF	TGCAGTGCCCGACAGGGGGCGAATTCACCCCTCCACTTT
TRBJ2-7	TRBV5-6	-	-	CASSLGTMAGFPYEQYF	TGTGCCAGCAGCTTGGGGACAATGGCGGGGTTCCCCTACGAGCAGTACTTC
TRBJ1-2	TRBV14	-	-	CASSQGTGYTF	TGCGCCAGCAGCCAAGGGACCGGCTACACCTTC
TRBJ1-1	TRBV7-6	-	-	CASSLEPGANTEAFF	TGTGCCAGCAGCTTAGAGCCGGGGGCGAACACTGAAGCTTTCTTT
TRBJ2-1	TRBV7-6	once	-	CASTRFEPLSYNEQFF	TGTGCCAGCACACGTTTTGAGCCTCTGTCCTACAATGAGCAGTTCTTC
TRBJ1-2	TRBV15	-	-	CATSRDTQSTGGYTF	TGTGCCACCAGCAGAGATACCCAGTCGACTGGTGGCTACACCTTC
TRBJ1-2	TRBV4-2	-	TRBD1	CASSQGQANYGYTF	TGTGCCAGCAGCCAGGGACAGGCCAACTATGGCTACACCTTC
TRBJ1-1	TRBV2	-	-	CASSVFAEKVNTEAFF	TGTGCCAGCAGTGTGTTTGCGGAGAAAGTGAACACTGAAGCTTTCTTT
TRBJ2-1	TRBV20-1	-	-	CSALRSQSSYNEQFF	TGCAGTGCTCTTCGGTCCCAGAGCTCCTACAATGAGCAGTTCTTC
TRBJ2-3	TRBV10-3	few	-	CAIQVGSTDTQYF	TGTGCCATTCAAGTCGGATCCACAGATACGCAGTATTTT
TRBJ1-3	TRBV2	once	-	CASSIDLGSGNTIYF	TGTGCCAGCAGCATAGATTTGGGCTCTGGAAACACCATATATTTT
TRBJ2-1	TRBV10-3	-	-	CAISSPGHTYNEQFF	TGTGCCATCAGTTCCCCGGGACACACCTACAATGAGCAGTTCTTC
TRBJ2-4	TRBV10-1	-	-	CASSEPETKNIQYF	TGTGCCAGCAGTGAGCCAGAAACTAAAAACATTCAGTACTTC
TRBJ2-7	TRBV7-6	-	-	CASSLGYSPQDEQYF	TGTGCCAGCAGCTTAGGTTATTCCCCCCAGGACGAGCAGTACTTC
TRBJ2-3	TRBV7-2	-	TRBD2	CASSAQTSGRARDTQYF	TGTGCCAGCAGCGCCCAGACTAGCGGGAGAGCTCGAGATACGCAGTATTTT
TRBJ1-2	TRBV14	-	-	CASSHTEGSPLYGYTF	TGTGCCAGCAGCCATACCGAGGGGTCCCCCCTCTATGGCTACACCTTC
TRBJ2-1	TRBV4-1	-	-	CASSQEVVFTTYNEQFF	TGCGCCAGCAGCCAAGAAGTCGTGTTCACGACCTACAATGAGCAGTTCTTC
TRBJ1-2	TRBV3-1	-	TRBD1	CASTADRDNGYTF	TGTGCCAGCACGGCCGACAGGGATAATGGCTACACCTTC
TRBJ2-7	TRBV6-1	-	-	CASSPEQNYEQYF	TGTGCCAGCAGCCCCGAGCAGAACTACGAGCAGTACTTC
TRBJ2-4	TRBV5-1	-	-	CASSLVEDATQYF	TGCGCCAGCAGCTTGGTGGAAGACGCCACTCAGTACTTC